This T cell receptor (beta chain) was sequenced during a study of cytomegalovirus exposure and HLA in healthy donors. Though nominally healthy at sampling, donors likely had unrecorded immune exposures. This clone was seen just once. A multiplex PCR was run with 60 Vbeta primers and 13 Jbeta primers. Profiled with immunoSEQ multiplex PCR; TCRdb holds only in-frame clones, not every one. The table lists about 120,000 clones, around 73% of them singletons, with approximately 10% in the top ten. There are 14 residues in the CDR3. Looked up from germline, CDR1 is SNHLY and CDR2 is FYNNEI. Trimming shortened V by 10 bases and J by 9 bases, and 22 bases separated the two germline ends.

The rearrangement joins TRBV2 to TRBJ2-1, with D maybe TRBD1 (6 bases). The sequenced material came from PBMCs. The sequence was obtained from a man aged 30 to 39 in good health and CMV-seropositive. CDR3 DNA sequence: TGTGCCACCGCGGAGGAGGCGGTAGGGGGTGAGCAGTTCTTC. It specifies CATAEEAVGGEQFF.